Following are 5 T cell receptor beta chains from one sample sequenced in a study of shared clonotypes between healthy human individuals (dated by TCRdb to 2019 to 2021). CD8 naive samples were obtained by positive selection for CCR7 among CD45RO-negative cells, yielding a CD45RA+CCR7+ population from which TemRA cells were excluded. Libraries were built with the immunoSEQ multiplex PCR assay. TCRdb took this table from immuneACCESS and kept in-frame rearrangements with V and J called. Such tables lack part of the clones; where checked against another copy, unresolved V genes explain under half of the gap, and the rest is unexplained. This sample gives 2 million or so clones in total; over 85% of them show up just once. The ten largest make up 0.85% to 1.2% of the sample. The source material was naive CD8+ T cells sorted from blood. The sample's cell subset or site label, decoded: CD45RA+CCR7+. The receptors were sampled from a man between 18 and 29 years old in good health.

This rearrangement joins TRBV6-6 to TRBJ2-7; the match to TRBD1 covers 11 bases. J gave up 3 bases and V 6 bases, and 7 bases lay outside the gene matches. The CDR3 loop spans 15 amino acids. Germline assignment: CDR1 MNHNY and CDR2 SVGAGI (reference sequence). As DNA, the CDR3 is TGTGCCAGCAGCCCCCGGACAGGGGGCTTCTACGAGCAGTACTTC. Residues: CASSPRTGGFYEQYF.

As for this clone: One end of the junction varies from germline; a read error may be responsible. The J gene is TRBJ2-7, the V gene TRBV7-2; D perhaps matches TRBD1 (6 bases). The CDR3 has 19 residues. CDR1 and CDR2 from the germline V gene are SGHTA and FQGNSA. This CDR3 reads CVSSRNRDSGGGQNYEQYF. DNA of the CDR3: TGTGTCAGCAGCCGGAACAGGGATTCCGGTGGGGGTCAGAACTACGAGCAGTACTTC.

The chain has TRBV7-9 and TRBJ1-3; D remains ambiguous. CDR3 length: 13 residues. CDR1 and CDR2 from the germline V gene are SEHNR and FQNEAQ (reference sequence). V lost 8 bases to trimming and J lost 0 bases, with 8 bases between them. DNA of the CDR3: TGTGCCAGCGGAGAGAGCTCTGGAAACACCATATATTTT. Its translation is CASGESSGNTIYF.

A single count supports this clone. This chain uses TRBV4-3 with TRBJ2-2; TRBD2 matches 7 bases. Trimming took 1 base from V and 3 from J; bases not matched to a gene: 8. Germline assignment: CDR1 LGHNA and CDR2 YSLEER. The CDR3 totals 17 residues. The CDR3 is CASSQGRGGSHTGELFF. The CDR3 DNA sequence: TGCGCCAGCAGCCAAGGGAGGGGCGGGAGTCACACCGGGGAGCTGTTTTTT.

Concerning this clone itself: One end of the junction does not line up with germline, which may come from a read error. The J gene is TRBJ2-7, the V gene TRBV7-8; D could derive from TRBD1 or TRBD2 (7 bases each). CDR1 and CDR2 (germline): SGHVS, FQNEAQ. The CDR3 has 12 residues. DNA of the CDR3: TGTGCCAGCAGCCTAGGGGAGGGGGCTTCACACTTC. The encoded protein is CASSLGEGASHF.